The rows below give T cell receptor beta chains drawn from one sample of a study of cytomegalovirus exposure and HLA in healthy donors. Produced via immunoSEQ multiplex PCR; TCRdb's table is partial and in-frame only. The profile shows roughly 95,000 clones, around 82% of them singletons. Sample: PBMCs. These receptors all come from a man between 25 and 39 years old in good health and CMV-seropositive. CDR3s include the opening cysteine and the closing phenylalanine or tryptophan. Each record gives: clone size, J gene, D gene, V gene, CDR3 protein, CDR3 DNA. The D gene is left open where the match is weak. Some rows have no size entry. The others give once, few or many, or a class for an expanded clone.

size: once
J: TRBJ1-2
D: TRBD1
V: TRBV19
CDR3: CASTQTGVYGYTF
DNA: TGTGCCAGTACTCAGACAGGGGTCTATGGCTACACCTTC

size: NA
J: TRBJ1-3
D: TRBD1
V: TRBV5-5
CDR3: CASSLKGTGACGNTIYF
DNA: TGTGCCAGCAGCCTGAAAGGGACAGGGGCATGTGGAAACACCATATATTTT

size: NA
J: TRBJ2-1
D: TRBD1
V: TRBV5-4
CDR3: CASAGRQGKEQFF
DNA: TGTGCCAGCGCTGGCCGACAGGGAAAGGAGCAGTTCTTC

size: few
J: TRBJ1-2
D: TRBD1
V: TRBV30
CDR3: CAWAWVTGARSGYTF
DNA: TGTGCCTGGGCCTGGGTTACAGGGGCCAGGAGCGGCTACACCTTC

size: NA
J: TRBJ1-2
D: NA
V: TRBV4-2
CDR3: CASSQGVGGVYGYTF
DNA: TGTGCCAGCAGCCAAGGAGTGGGAGGAGTATATGGCTACACCTTC

size: NA
J: TRBJ1-2
D: NA
V: TRBV30
CDR3: CAWSVQGPGYGYTF
DNA: TGTGCCTGGAGTGTCCAGGGGCCGGGCTATGGCTACACCTTC

size: few
J: TRBJ1-2
D: NA
V: TRBV4-3
CDR3: CASSQDWQINYGYTF
DNA: TGCGCCAGCAGCCAAGATTGGCAGATTAACTATGGCTACACCTTC

size: once
J: TRBJ1-5
D: NA
V: TRBV7-2
CDR3: CASSPPGDQPQHF
DNA: TGTGCCAGCAGCCCGCCGGGGGATCAGCCCCAGCATTTT

size: few
J: TRBJ1-2
D: NA
V: TRBV2
CDR3: CASSPDRDYGYTF
DNA: TGTGCCAGCAGCCCCGACAGAGACTATGGCTACACCTTC

size: few
J: TRBJ1-3
D: NA
V: TRBV6-6
CDR3: CASRRNSDPGNTIYF
DNA: TGTGCCAGCAGACGAAACAGTGACCCTGGAAACACCATATATTTT

size: NA
J: TRBJ2-7
D: TRBD2
V: TRBV28
CDR3: CASTTGGPWEQYF
DNA: TGTGCCAGCACGACGGGAGGGCCGTGGGAGCAGTACTTC

size: NA
J: TRBJ1-4
D: TRBD1
V: TRBV7-9
CDR3: CASSLSWWQGDQTNEKLFF
DNA: TGTGCCAGCAGCTTAAGTTGGTGGCAGGGGGACCAGACTAATGAAAAACTGTTTTTT

size: NA
J: TRBJ1-3
D: NA
V: TRBV9
CDR3: CASSVGTAGNTIYF
DNA: TGTGCCAGCAGCGTAGGGACAGCTGGAAACACCATATATTTT

size: NA
J: TRBJ2-3
D: TRBD1
V: TRBV11-2
CDR3: CASSSQGVFTDTQYF
DNA: TGTGCCAGCAGCTCTCAGGGGGTTTTCACAGATACGCAGTATTTT

size: NA
J: TRBJ2-3
D: TRBD2
V: TRBV6-5
CDR3: CASSYSAGGDTQYF
DNA: TGTGCCAGCAGTTACTCGGCGGGAGGAGATACGCAGTATTTT

size: NA
J: TRBJ2-5
D: TRBD2
V: TRBV5-4
CDR3: CASSGTRTSGTETQYF
DNA: TGTGCCAGCAGCGGAACACGGACTAGCGGGACAGAGACCCAGTACTTC

size: NA
J: TRBJ2-7
D: NA
V: TRBV25-1
CDR3: CASSELSSGFYEQYF
DNA: TGTGCCAGCAGTGAATTATCGAGCGGGTTCTACGAGCAGTACTTC

size: once
J: TRBJ2-5
D: NA
V: TRBV6-5
CDR3: CASSSPSRRKYF
DNA: TGTGCCAGCAGTTCTCCTTCTAGGCGCAAGTACTTC

size: NA
J: TRBJ2-7
D: NA
V: TRBV18
CDR3: CASSPLPQGLLGQYF
DNA: TGTGCCAGCTCACCACTGCCCCAGGGGCTCCTAGGGCAGTACTTC

size: NA
J: TRBJ1-4
D: NA
V: TRBV6-5
CDR3: CASSPGIADEKLFF
DNA: TGTGCCAGCAGTCCCGGGATCGCGGATGAAAAACTGTTTTTT

size: NA
J: TRBJ2-2
D: NA
V: TRBV28
CDR3: CASSSPQGSVTGELFF
DNA: TGTGCCAGCAGTTCCCCTCAGGGATCGGTCACCGGGGAGCTGTTTTTT

size: NA
J: TRBJ2-7
D: NA
V: TRBV5-1
CDR3: CASSLASLGHEQYF
DNA: TGCGCCAGCAGCTTGGCTTCACTCGGTCACGAGCAGTACTTC

size: NA
J: TRBJ1-5
D: NA
V: TRBV18
CDR3: CASSPGRALNQPQHF
DNA: TGTGCCAGCTCACCAGGCAGGGCACTCAATCAGCCCCAGCATTTT

size: few
J: TRBJ1-1
D: NA
V: TRBV6-5
CDR3: CASSSPASRAFF
DNA: TGTGCCAGCAGTTCCCCGGCATCGCGGGCTTTCTTT

size: NA
J: TRBJ2-1
D: TRBD1
V: TRBV11-2
CDR3: CASSWTGGHKSSYNEQFF
DNA: TGTGCCAGCAGCTGGACAGGGGGCCACAAAAGCTCCTACAATGAGCAGTTCTTC

size: few
J: TRBJ1-1
D: NA
V: TRBV5-1
CDR3: CASSLGGPTEAFF
DNA: TGCGCCAGCAGCCTAGGGGGTCCCACTGAAGCTTTCTTT

size: NA
J: TRBJ2-2
D: TRBD1
V: TRBV30
CDR3: CAWSVGDRVGTGELFF
DNA: TGTGCCTGGAGCGTAGGGGACAGGGTGGGGACCGGGGAGCTGTTTTTT

size: NA
J: TRBJ2-7
D: TRBD2
V: TRBV10-3
CDR3: CAISLAGQPYEQYF
DNA: TGTGCCATCAGTTTAGCGGGGCAACCCTACGAGCAGTACTTC

size: NA
J: TRBJ2-7
D: TRBD1
V: TRBV4-1
CDR3: CASSQDLPGTVAEQYF
DNA: TGCGCCAGCAGCCAAGATCTACCCGGGACAGTTGCCGAGCAGTACTTC

size: NA
J: TRBJ2-1
D: TRBD2
V: TRBV7-2
CDR3: CASSGAGGRVLFF
DNA: TGTGCCAGCAGCGGGGCGGGGGGAAGAGTCCTGTTCTTC

size: NA
J: TRBJ1-1
D: NA
V: TRBV6-1
CDR3: CASSSGQQNTEAFF
DNA: TGTGCCAGCAGTTCCGGACAGCAGAACACTGAAGCTTTCTTT

size: NA
J: TRBJ2-1
D: TRBD2
V: TRBV7-2
CDR3: CASSLASGSLDEQFF
DNA: TGTGCCAGCAGCTTAGCTAGCGGGTCTTTGGATGAGCAGTTCTTC

size: once
J: TRBJ2-5
D: TRBD1
V: TRBV5-8
CDR3: CASSRQGGIQETQYF
DNA: TGTGCCAGCAGCCGACAGGGGGGTATCCAAGAGACCCAGTACTTC

size: NA
J: TRBJ2-1
D: NA
V: TRBV30
CDR3: CAWSGRDRPSSYNEQFF
DNA: TGTGCCTGGAGCGGCCGAGACAGACCGAGCTCCTACAATGAGCAGTTCTTC

size: NA
J: TRBJ2-7
D: TRBD2
V: TRBV19
CDR3: CASSTRAGGTYEQYF
DNA: TGTGCCAGTTCCACAAGGGCGGGAGGGACCTACGAGCAGTACTTC